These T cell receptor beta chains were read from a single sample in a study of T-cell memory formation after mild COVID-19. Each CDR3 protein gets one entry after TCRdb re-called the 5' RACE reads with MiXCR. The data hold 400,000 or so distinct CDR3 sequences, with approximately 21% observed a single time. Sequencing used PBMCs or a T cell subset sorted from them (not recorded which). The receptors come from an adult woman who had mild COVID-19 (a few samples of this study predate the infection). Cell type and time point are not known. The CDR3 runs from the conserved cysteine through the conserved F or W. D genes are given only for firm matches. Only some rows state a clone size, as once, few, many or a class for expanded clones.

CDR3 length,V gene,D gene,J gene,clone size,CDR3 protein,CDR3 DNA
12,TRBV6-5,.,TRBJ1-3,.,CASSSGGNTIYF,TGTGCCAGCAGTTCTGGTGGAAACACCATATATTTT
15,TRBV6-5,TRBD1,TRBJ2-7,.,CASRRWDSGVREQYF,TGTGCCAGCAGACGGTGGGACAGTGGGGTTAGGGAGCAGTACTTC
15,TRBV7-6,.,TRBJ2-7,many,CASSPSGGSSYEQYF,TGTGCCAGCAGCCCATCAGGGGGGTCTTCCTACGAGCAGTACTTC
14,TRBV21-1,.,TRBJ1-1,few,CASSPRVRGPEAFF,TGTGCCAGCAGCCCCCGTGTGAGGGGCCCTGAAGCTTTCTTT
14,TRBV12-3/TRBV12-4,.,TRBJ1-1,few,CASSFRKMNTEAFF,TGTGCCAGCAGTTTCAGAAAAATGAACACTGAAGCTTTCTTT
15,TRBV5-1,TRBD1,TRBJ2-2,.,CASSPGDRGTGELFF,TGCGCCAGCAGCCCCGGGGACAGGGGAACCGGGGAGCTGTTTTTT
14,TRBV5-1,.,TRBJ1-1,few,CASSGGGRGTEAFF,TGCGCCAGCAGCGGGGGAGGGCGTGGCACTGAAGCTTTCTTT
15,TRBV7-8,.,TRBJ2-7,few,CASSPATEIGHEQYF,TGTGCCAGCAGCCCCGCGACTGAAATCGGCCACGAGCAGTACTTC
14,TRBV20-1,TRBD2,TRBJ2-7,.,CSASHGRSSYEQYF,TGCAGTGCTAGCCACGGGAGGAGCTCCTACGAGCAGTACTTC
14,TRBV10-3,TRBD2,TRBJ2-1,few,CAIMRAGEGGEQFF,TGTGCCATCATGCGAGCGGGAGAGGGTGGTGAGCAGTTCTTC
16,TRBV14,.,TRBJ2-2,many,CASSPTGTQNTGELFF,TGTGCCAGCAGCCCCACCGGGACTCAGAACACCGGGGAGCTGTTTTTT
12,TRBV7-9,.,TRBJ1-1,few,CASSSGYGKAFF,TGTGCCAGCAGCTCTGGGTATGGGAAAGCTTTCTTT
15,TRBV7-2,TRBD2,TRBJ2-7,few,CASSLVGTSGNEQYF,TGTGCCAGCAGCCTAGTCGGGACTAGCGGCAACGAGCAGTACTTC
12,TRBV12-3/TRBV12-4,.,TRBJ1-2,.,CASSSGLRGYTF,TGTGCCAGCAGCTCGGGACTTCGGGGCTACACCTTC
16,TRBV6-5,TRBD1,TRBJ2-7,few,CASSYSRDRGPYEQYF,TGTGCCAGCAGTTACTCTCGGGACAGGGGGCCCTACGAGCAGTACTTC
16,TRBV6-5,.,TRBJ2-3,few,CASSYSVQGSTDTQYF,TGTGCCAGCAGTTACTCGGTGCAGGGTAGCACAGATACGCAGTATTTT
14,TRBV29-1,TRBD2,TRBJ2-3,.,CSVGVAGGADTQYF,TGCAGCGTTGGGGTAGCGGGGGGGGCAGATACGCAGTATTTT
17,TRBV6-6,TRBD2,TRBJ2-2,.,CASSSAGGGAGTGELFF,TGTGCCAGCAGCTCAGCGGGCGGGGGGGCTGGCACCGGGGAGCTGTTTTTT
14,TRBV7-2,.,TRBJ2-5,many,CASSLGAGGETQYF,TGTGCCAGCAGCTTAGGAGCGGGTGGCGAGACCCAGTACTTC
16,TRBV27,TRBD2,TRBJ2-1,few,CASSLYMAGDYNEQFF,TGTGCCAGCAGTTTATATATGGCGGGGGACTACAATGAGCAGTTCTTC
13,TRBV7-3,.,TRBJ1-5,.,CASSPESNQPQHF,TGTGCCAGCAGCCCAGAGAGCAATCAGCCCCAGCATTTT
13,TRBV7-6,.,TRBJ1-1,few,CASSLVGGDEAFF,TGTGCCAGCAGCTTAGTAGGAGGGGACGAAGCTTTCTTT
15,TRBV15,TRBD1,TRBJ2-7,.,CATSITGTGGLEQYF,TGTGCCACCAGCATCACCGGGACAGGGGGCCTCGAGCAGTACTTC
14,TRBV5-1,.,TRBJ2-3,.,CASSIGGIEDTQYF,TGCGCCAGCAGTATTGGGGGGATCGAGGATACGCAGTATTTT
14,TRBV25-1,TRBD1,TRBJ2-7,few,CASSETGGPYEQYF,TGTGCCAGCAGTGAAACAGGGGGTCCCTACGAGCAGTACTTC
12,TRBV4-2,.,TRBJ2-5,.,CASSQIEETQYF,TGTGCCAGCAGCCAAATTGAAGAGACCCAGTACTTC
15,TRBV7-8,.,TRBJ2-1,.,CASSLQESSYNEQFF,TGTGCCAGCAGCTTACAAGAAAGCTCCTACAATGAGCAGTTCTTC
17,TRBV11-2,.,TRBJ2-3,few,CASSLAAGQYVSDTQYF,TGTGCCAGCAGCTTAGCCGCGGGACAGTACGTCTCAGATACGCAGTATTTT
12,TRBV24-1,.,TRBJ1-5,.,CATGVGNQPQHF,TGTGCCACCGGAGTGGGCAATCAGCCCCAGCATTTT
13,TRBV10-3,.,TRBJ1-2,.,CAISESRTDGYTF,TGTGCCATCAGTGAGTCCCGGACGGATGGCTACACCTTC
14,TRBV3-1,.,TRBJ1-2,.,CASTQGAPNYGYTF,TGTGCCAGCACCCAAGGGGCACCCAACTATGGCTACACCTTC
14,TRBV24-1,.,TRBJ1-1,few,CATSGGTLDTEAFF,TGTGCCACCAGTGGGGGGACCTTGGACACTGAAGCTTTCTTT
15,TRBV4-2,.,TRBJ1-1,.,CASSQSETENTEAFF,TGTGCCAGCAGCCAGAGTGAGACAGAGAACACTGAAGCTTTCTTT
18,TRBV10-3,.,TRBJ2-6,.,CASSDPGVLSSGANVLTF,TGTGCCAGCAGTGACCCAGGGGTCCTAAGCTCTGGGGCCAACGTCCTGACTTTC
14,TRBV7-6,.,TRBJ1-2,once,CASGPEKGHYGYTF,TGTGCCAGCGGTCCCGAAAAGGGACATTATGGCTACACCTTC
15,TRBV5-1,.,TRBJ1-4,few,CASSLISGAGEKLFF,TGCGCCAGCAGCTTGATAAGTGGGGCAGGCGAAAAACTGTTTTTT
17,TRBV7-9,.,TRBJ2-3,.,CASSLASAGLGTDTQYF,TGTGCCAGCAGCTTAGCGTCGGCAGGTCTTGGCACAGATACGCAGTATTTT
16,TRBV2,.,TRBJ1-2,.,CASRRPTEGLVYGYTF,TGTGCCAGCAGGCGCCCAACGGAGGGGTTGGTTTATGGCTACACCTTC
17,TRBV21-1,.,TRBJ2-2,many,CASSKVAGTSETGELFF,TGTGCCAGCAGCAAAGTAGCGGGGACTAGCGAAACCGGGGAGCTGTTTTTT
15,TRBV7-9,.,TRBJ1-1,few,CASSLASGRNTEAFF,TGTGCCAGCAGCTTAGCCTCGGGACGGAACACTGAAGCTTTCTTT
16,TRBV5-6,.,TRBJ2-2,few,CASRLGGGPNTGELFF,TGTGCCAGCAGATTGGGTGGCGGACCGAACACCGGGGAGCTGTTTTTT
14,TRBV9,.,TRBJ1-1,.,CASSVEPRGTEAFF,TGTGCCAGCAGCGTAGAGCCCAGGGGTACTGAAGCTTTCTTT
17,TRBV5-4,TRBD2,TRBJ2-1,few,CASSLGGLAGSYNEQFF,TGTGCCAGCAGCTTGGGGGGACTAGCTGGCTCCTACAATGAGCAGTTCTTC
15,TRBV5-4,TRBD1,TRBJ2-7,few,CASSPWTGTSYEQYF,TGTGCCAGCAGCCCTTGGACAGGGACTTCCTACGAGCAGTACTTC
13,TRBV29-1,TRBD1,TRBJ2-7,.,CSTRQGAGYEQYF,TGCAGCACCCGACAGGGGGCGGGTTACGAGCAGTACTTC
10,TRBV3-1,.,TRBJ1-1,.,CARTWTEAFF,TGTGCCAGGACCTGGACTGAAGCTTTCTTT
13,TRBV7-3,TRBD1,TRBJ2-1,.,CASSEQGMNEQFF,TGTGCCAGCAGCGAACAGGGGATGAATGAGCAGTTCTTC
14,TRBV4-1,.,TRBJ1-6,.,CASSRQTYNSPLHF,TGCGCCAGCAGCCGACAGACATATAATTCACCCCTCCACTTT